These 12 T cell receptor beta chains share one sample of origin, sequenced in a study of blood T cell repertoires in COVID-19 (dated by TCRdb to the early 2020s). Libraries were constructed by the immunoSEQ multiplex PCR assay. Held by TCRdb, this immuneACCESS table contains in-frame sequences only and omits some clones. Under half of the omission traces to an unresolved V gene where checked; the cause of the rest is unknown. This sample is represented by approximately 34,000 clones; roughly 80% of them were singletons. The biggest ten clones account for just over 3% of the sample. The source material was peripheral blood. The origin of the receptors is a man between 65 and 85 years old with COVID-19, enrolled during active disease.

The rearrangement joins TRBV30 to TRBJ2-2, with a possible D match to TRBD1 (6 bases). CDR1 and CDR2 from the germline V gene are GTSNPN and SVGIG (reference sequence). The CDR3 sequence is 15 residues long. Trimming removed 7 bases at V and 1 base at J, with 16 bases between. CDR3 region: CAFRPGTRNTGELFF. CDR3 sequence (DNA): TGTGCCTTCAGACCCGGGACAAGGAACACCGGGGAGCTGTTTTTT.

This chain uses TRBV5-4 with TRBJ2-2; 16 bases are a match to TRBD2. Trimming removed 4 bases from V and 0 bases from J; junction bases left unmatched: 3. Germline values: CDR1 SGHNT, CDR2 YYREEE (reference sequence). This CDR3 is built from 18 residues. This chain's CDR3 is CASSQGLAGGPNTGELFF. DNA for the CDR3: TGTGCCAGCAGCCAGGGACTAGCGGGAGGGCCGAACACCGGGGAGCTGTTTTTT. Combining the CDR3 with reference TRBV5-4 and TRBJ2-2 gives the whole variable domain ETGVTQSPTHLIKTRGQQVTLRCSSQSGHNTVSWYQQALGQGPQFIFQYYREEENGRGNFPPRFSGLQFPNYSSELNVNALELDDSALYLCASSQGLAGGPNTGELFFGEGSRLTVL.

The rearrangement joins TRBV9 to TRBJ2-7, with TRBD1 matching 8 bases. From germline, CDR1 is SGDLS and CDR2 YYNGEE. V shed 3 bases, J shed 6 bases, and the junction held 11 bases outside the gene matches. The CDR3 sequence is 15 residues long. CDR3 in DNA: TGTGCCAGCAGCGCTAAGGACAGGGTTGTCGCCGAGCAGTACTTC. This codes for CASSAKDRVVAEQYF.

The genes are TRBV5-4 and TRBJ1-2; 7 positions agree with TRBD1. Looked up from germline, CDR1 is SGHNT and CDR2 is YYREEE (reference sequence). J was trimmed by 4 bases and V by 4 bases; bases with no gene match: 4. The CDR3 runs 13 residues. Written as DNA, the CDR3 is TGTGCCAGCAGCGCGGGACAGATCTATGGCTACACCTTC. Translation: CASSAGQIYGYTF.

The CDR3 DNA is TGTGCCAGCAGTTTGGGGCCTGGGGCCAACGTCCTGACTTTC. Protein product: CASSLGPGANVLTF. This chain joins TRBV27 and TRBJ2-6, with a possible D match to TRBD1 (5 bases). V was clipped by 3 bases and J by 2 bases, with 5 bases between them. The CDR3 sequence is 14 residues long. Looked up from germline, CDR1 is MNHEY and CDR2 is SMNVEV (reference sequence).

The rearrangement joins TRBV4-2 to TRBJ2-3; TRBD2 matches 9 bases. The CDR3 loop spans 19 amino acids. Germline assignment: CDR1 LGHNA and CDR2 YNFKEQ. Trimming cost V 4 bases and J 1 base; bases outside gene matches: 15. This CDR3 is CASSPPGGRAGFGTDTQYF. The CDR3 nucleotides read TGTGCCAGCAGCCCCCCGGGCGGGAGGGCCGGTTTTGGCACAGATACGCAGTATTTT.

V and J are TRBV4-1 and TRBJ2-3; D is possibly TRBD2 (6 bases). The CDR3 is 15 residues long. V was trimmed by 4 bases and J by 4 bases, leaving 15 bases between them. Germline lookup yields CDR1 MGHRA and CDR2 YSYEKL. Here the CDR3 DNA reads TGCGCCAGCAGCCCCGTAACGGGAGTCCCAGATACGCAGTATTTT. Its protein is CASSPVTGVPDTQYF.

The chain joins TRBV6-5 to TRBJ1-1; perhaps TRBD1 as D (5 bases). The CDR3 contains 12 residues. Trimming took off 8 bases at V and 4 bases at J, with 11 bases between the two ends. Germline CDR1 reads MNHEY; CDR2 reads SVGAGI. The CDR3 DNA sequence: TGTGCCAGCTTCAGGGAGGGCACTGAAGCTTTCTTT. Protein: CASFREGTEAFF.

CDR3 bases: TGTGCCAGCTCACCACCTCCTAGCGGTAACTCCTACAATGAGCAGTTCTTC. Protein: CASSPPPSGNSYNEQFF. The rearrangement uses TRBV18 and TRBJ2-1, with TRBD2 matching over 7 bases. CDR1 KGHSH and CDR2 LQKENI come from the germline V gene. The CDR3 contains 17 residues. With V trimmed by 0 bases and J by 0 bases, 5 bases remained unmatched.

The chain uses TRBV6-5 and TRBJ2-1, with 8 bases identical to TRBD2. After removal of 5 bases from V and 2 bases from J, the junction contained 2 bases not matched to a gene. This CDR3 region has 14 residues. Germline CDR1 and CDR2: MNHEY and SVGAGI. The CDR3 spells CASSQLAAYNEQFF. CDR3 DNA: TGTGCCAGCAGTCAACTAGCGGCCTACAATGAGCAGTTCTTC.

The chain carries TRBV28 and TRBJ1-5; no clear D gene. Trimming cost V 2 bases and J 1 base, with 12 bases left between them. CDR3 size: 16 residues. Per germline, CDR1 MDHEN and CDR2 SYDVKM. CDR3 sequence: CASSLRGSQSNQPQHF. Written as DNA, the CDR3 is TGTGCCAGCAGTTTACGTGGGAGCCAGAGCAATCAGCCCCAGCATTTT.

The CDR3 region has the DNA TGTGCCAGCAGCACTAGCGGGAGGATCACCGGGGAGCTGTTTTTT. Its translation: CASSTSGRITGELFF. The chain has TRBV6-5 and TRBJ2-2, with TRBD2 identical over 12 bases. This CDR3 contains 15 residues. Trimming removed 6 bases from V and 4 bases from J; junction bases left unmatched: 3. CDR1 MNHEY and CDR2 SVGAGI come from the germline V gene.